Below, 2 T cell receptor beta chains from the same sample are listed, as sequenced in a study of cytomegalovirus exposure and HLA in healthy donors. Sequenced by immunoSEQ multiplex PCR; TCRdb stores in-frame clones only, minus some. Of about 280,000 clones in the sample, just over 85% were seen once. Sequenced input: PBMCs. Source of these receptors: a woman younger than 35 in good health and CMV-seronegative.

V usage is TRBV6-1 and J usage is TRBJ2-1; D gene ambiguous. Germline loops: CDR1 MNHNS, CDR2 SASEGT. V shed 6 bases and J shed 5 bases, with 11 bases lying between them. The CDR3 loop spans 13 amino acids. CDR3 coding DNA: TGTGCCAGCAGGAGATTCGGAGACAATGAGCAGTTCTTC. Translated: CASRRFGDNEQFF.

The CDR3 DNA sequence: TGTGCCAGCAGTTTCCTGGGACAGGGCACAACTGAAGCTTTCTTT. It encodes CASSFLGQGTTEAFF. This chain connects TRBV6-5 to TRBJ1-1; TRBD1 aligns across 9 bases. The CDR3 consists of 15 residues. Germline V gene sequence: CDR1 MNHEY, CDR2 SVGAGI. With 4 bases clipped from V and 5 bases from J, the junction kept 8 bases outside the gene matches.